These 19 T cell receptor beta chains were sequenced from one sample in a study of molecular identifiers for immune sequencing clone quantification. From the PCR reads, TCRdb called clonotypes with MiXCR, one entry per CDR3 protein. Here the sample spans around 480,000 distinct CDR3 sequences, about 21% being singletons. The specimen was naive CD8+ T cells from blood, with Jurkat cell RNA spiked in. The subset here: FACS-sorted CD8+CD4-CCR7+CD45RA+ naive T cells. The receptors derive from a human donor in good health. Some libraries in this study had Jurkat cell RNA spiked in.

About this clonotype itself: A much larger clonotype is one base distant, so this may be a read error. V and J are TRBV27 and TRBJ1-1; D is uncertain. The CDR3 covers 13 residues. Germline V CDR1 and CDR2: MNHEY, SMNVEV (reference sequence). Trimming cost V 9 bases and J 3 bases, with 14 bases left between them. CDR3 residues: CASKVGEYTEAFF. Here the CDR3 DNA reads TGTGCCAGTAAGGTGGGCGAATACACTGAAGCTTTCTTT.

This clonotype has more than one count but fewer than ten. CDR3 in amino acids: CASTVSIATEAFF. CDR3 nucleotides: TGTGCCAGTACCGTGTCTATAGCCACTGAAGCTTTCTTT. This chain links TRBV19 with TRBJ1-1; no reliable D call. The CDR3 is 13 amino acids. Germline CDR1 is LNHDA and CDR2 is SQIVND (reference sequence). Deletions cut 7 bases from V and 4 bases from J, with 13 bases between.

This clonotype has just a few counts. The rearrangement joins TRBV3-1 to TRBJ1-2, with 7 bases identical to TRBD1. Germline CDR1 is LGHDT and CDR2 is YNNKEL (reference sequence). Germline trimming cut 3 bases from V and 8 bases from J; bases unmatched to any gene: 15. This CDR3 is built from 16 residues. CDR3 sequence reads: CASSQSRDRLYLGYTF. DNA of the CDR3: TGTGCCAGCAGCCAGAGCCGGGACAGATTATATCTCGGCTACACCTTC.

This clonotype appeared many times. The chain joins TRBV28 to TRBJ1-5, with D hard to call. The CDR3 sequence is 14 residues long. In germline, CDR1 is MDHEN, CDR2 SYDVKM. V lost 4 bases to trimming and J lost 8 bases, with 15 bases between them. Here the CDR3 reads CASSSGGTGEPQHF. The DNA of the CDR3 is TGTGCCAGCAGTTCCGGCGGTACCGGGGAGCCCCAGCATTTT.

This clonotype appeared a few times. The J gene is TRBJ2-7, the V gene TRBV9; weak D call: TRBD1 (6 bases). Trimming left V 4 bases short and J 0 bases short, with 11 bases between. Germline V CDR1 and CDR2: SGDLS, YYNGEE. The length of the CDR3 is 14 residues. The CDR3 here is CASSTGTDSYEQYF. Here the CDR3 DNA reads TGTGCCAGCAGCACAGGGACGGACTCCTACGAGCAGTACTTC.

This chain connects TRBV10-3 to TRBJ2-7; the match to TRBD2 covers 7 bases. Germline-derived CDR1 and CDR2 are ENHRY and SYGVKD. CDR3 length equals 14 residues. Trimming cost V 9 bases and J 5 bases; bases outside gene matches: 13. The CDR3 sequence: CAITNGGGPHEQYF. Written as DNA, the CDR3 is TGTGCCATAACAAATGGGGGGGGACCGCACGAGCAGTACTTC.

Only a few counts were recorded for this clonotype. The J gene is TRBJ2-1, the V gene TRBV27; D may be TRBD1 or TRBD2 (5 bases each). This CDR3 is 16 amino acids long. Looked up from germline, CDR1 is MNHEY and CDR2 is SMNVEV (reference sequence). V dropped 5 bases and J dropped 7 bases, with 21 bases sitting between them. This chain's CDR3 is CASSHGTPRTQNEQFF. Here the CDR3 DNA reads TGTGCCAGCAGTCACGGGACGCCGCGTACCCAGAATGAGCAGTTCTTC.

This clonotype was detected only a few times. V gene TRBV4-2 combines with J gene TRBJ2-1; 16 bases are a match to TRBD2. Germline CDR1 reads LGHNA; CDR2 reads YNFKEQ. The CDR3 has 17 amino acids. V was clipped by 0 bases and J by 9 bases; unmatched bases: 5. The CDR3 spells CASSQDRGLAGGPEQFF. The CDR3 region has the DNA TGTGCCAGCAGCCAAGATCGGGGACTAGCGGGAGGGCCTGAGCAGTTCTTC.

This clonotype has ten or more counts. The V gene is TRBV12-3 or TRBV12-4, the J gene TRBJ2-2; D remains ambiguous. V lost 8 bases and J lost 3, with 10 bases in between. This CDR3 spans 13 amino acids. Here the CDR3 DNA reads TGTGCCAGCCGCTTCTCCGACACCGGGGAGCTGTTTTTT. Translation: CASRFSDTGELFF.

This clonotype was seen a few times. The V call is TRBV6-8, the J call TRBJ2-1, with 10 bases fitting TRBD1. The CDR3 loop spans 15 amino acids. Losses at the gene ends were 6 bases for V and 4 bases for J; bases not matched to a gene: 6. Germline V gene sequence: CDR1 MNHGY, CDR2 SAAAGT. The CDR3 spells CASSHRDRGYNEQFF. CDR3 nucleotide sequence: TGTGCCAGCAGCCACCGGGACAGGGGATACAATGAGCAGTTCTTC.

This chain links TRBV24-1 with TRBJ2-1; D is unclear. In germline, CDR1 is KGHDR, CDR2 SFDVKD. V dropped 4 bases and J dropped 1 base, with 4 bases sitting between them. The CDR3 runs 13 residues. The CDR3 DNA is TGTGCCACCAGTGAGGGTTCCTACAATGAGCAGTTCTTC. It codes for CATSEGSYNEQFF.

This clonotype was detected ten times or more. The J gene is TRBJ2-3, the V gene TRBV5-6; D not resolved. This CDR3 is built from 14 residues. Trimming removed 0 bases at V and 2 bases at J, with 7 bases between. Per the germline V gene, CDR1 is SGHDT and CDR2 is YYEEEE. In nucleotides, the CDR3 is TGTGCCAGCAGCTTGGCCCAGACCACAGATACGCAGTATTTT. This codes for CASSLAQTTDTQYF. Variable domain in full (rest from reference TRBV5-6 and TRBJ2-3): DAGVTQSPTHLIKTRGQQVTLRCSPKSGHDTVSWYQQALGQGPQFIFQYYEEEERQRGNFPDRFSGHQFPNYSSELNVNALLLGDSALYLCASSLAQTTDTQYFGPGTRLTVL.

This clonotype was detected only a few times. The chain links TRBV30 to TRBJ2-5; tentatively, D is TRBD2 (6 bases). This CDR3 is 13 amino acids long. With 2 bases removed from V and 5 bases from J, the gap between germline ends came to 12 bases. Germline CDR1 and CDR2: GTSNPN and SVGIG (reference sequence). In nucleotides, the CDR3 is TGTGCCTGGAGTCCGACTAGGTCGGAGACCCAGTACTTC. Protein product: CAWSPTRSETQYF. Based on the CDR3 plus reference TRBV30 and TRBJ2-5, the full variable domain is SQTIHQWPATLVQPVGSPLSLECTVEGTSNPNLYWYRQAAGRGLQLLFYSVGIGQISSEVPQNLSASRPQDRQFILSSKKLLLSDSGFYLCAWSPTRSETQYFGPGTRLLVL.

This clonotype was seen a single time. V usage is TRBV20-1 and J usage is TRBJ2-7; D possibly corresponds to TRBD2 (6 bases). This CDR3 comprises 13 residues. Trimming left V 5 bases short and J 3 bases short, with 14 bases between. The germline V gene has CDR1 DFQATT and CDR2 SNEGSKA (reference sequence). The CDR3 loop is CSAGDRESYEQYF. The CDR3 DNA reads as TGCAGTGCTGGTGATCGGGAGAGCTACGAGCAGTACTTC.

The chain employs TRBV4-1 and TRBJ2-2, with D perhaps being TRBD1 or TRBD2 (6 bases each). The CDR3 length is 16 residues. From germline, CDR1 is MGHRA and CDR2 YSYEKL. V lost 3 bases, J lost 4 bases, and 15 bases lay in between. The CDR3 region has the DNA TGCGCCAGCAGCCAGGGAAGGGGGGCGTTCACCGGGGAGCTGTTTTTT. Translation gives CASSQGRGAFTGELFF.

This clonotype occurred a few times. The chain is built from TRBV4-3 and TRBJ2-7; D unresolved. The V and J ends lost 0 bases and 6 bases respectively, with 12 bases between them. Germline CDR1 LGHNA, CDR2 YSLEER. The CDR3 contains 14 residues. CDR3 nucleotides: TGCGCCAGCAGCCAAGATCACCGGGCAGGCGAGCAGTACTTC. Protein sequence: CASSQDHRAGEQYF.

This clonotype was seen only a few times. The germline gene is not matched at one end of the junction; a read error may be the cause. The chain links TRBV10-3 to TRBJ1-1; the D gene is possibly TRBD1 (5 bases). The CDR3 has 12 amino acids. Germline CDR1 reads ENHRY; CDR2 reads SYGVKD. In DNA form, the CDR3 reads TGTGCCATCAGACCTCTGGAAGGGACGAGGGCTTTT. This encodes CAIRPLEGTRAF.

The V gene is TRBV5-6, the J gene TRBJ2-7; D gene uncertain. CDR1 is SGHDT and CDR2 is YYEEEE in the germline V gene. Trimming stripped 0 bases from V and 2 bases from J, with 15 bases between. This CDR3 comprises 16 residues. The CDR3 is CASSLGARLLAYEQYF. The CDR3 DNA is TGTGCCAGCAGCTTGGGAGCGCGTCTTCTCGCCTACGAGCAGTACTTC.

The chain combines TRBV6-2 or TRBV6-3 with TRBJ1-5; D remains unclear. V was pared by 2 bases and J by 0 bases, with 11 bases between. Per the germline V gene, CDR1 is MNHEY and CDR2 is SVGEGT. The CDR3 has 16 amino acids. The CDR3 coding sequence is TGTGCCAGCAGTTACGCAGTTTGGGGTAGCAATCAGCCCCAGCATTTT. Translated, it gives CASSYAVWGSNQPQHF.